The clone carrying this TCR beta chain was detected only a few times. Its specificity is not known. Repertoires were generated with immunoSEQ multiplex PCR, while TCRdb's copy carries only in-frame clones and drops some. This table has fewer than 75,000 clones, just over 90% appearing once. This sample stems from a study of OX40 agonist ivuxolimab in advanced cancers. Study-wide background: Hepatocellular carcinoma, melanoma, renal cell or head and neck cancer affected the dose-escalation patients. Study conclusions and caveats: At doses 0.1 to 3.0 mg/kg, CD4+ and CD8+ clones expanded.

Autoimmune disease history or systemic immunosuppression led to patients being barred. The sequence was collected from an adult with an advanced solid tumor such as melanoma, head and neck, liver or kidney cancer. Sequencing was performed on CD4+ or CD8+ T cells sorted from blood, taken in a trial of the OX40 agonist ivuxolimab.

As DNA, the CDR3 is TGCGCCAGCAGCCTCCGGGACGGAACCTACGAGCAGTACTTC. Encoded protein: CASSLRDGTYEQYF. The genes are TRBV5-1 and TRBJ2-7, with D perhaps matching TRBD1 or TRBD2 (5 bases each). Germline V lookup: CDR1 SGHRS, CDR2 YFSETQ. V was cut by 4 bases and J by 2 bases, with 13 bases left in between. The CDR3 extends over 14 amino acids.